This is a list of T cell receptor beta chains from one sample in a study of blood T cell repertoires in COVID-19. The repertoire was sequenced with immunoSEQ multiplex PCR; TCRdb's copy has only in-frame clones and lacks some. The sample consists of under 300,000 clones, under 85% of them appearing once. The specimen sequenced was peripheral blood. The receptors were gathered from a woman aged 40-49 years with active or convalescent COVID-19. Both conserved end residues are part of each CDR3. A D gene is named only where the DNA matches it firmly. Rows give clone size only sometimes, using once, few, many, or a class for an expanded clone.

d_gene,abundance,j_gene,v_gene,CDR3aa,CDR3nt
NA,once,TRBJ2-3,TRBV19,CASSLRGNRDTQYF,TGTGCCAGTAGTTTACGGGGGAATCGAGATACGCAGTATTTT
NA,NA,TRBJ1-1,TRBV30,CAKTGGANTEAFF,TGCGCTAAAACGGGAGGCGCTAACACTGAAGCTTTCTTT
NA,NA,TRBJ2-3,TRBV5-1,CASSRTSSTDTQYF,TGCGCCAGCAGTCGGACTTCTAGCACAGATACGCAGTATTTT
NA,NA,TRBJ1-2,TRBV29-1,CSVDRYNYGYTF,TGCAGCGTTGACCGGTATAACTATGGCTACACCTTC
NA,NA,TRBJ1-2,TRBV21-1,CASEGQGDRTGYTF,TGTGCCAGCGAGGGACAGGGGGATAGGACAGGCTACACCTTC
NA,NA,TRBJ1-5,TRBV28,CASSINQPQHF,TGTGCCAGCAGCATCAATCAGCCCCAGCATTTT
NA,NA,TRBJ2-1,TRBV28,CASSGQWGTSYNEQFF,TGTGCCAGCAGTGGACAGTGGGGAACCTCCTACAATGAGCAGTTCTTC
TRBD1,NA,TRBJ2-1,TRBV5-1,CASRTDRGSSYNEQFF,TGCGCCAGCAGGACGGACAGGGGGAGCTCCTACAATGAGCAGTTCTTC
TRBD1,NA,TRBJ1-2,TRBV7-3,CASSGTGDYGYTF,TGTGCCAGCAGCGGGACAGGGGACTATGGCTACACCTTC
NA,few,TRBJ1-6,TRBV18,CASSAGKSLNSPLHF,TGTGCCAGCTCAGCAGGGAAATCCTTGAATTCACCCCTCCACTTT